The 21 T cell receptor beta chains reported below all come from one sample, sequenced in a study of cytomegalovirus exposure and HLA in healthy donors. The primer mix had 60 Vbeta and 13 Jbeta primers. Data came from immunoSEQ multiplex PCR; TCRdb stores just in-frame clones and leaves some out. There are about 150,000 clones in the sample; roughly 80% occur only once, and approximately 3% lies in the top ten. Specimen: PBMCs. The receptor set was obtained from a male donor in good health and CMV-seronegative.

This clone has only a few counts. One end of the junction varies from germline; a read error may be responsible. The chain joins TRBV7-9 to TRBJ2-7; a possible D gene is TRBD2 (7 bases). The length of the CDR3 is 14 residues. Looked up from germline, CDR1 is SEHNR and CDR2 is FQNEAQ (reference sequence). CDR3 region: CASSIARGRDEQYF. CDR3 DNA sequence: TGTGCCAGCAGCATAGCAAGGGGGAGGGACGAGCAGTACTTC.

V and J are TRBV28 and TRBJ2-1, with 10 bases fitting TRBD2. The J segment lost 12 bases and the V segment lost 6 bases, leaving 23 bases of the junction unmatched. This CDR3 region has 18 residues. Germline V gene data show CDR1 as MDHEN and CDR2 as SYDVKM. The CDR3 bases are TGTGCCAGCAGCCAACTAGCGGGGCCGACCCCCCACTCAATTGCGCAGTTCTTC. It yields the protein CASSQLAGPTPHSIAQFF.

This chain uses TRBV28 with TRBJ1-2; 7 nucleotides align to TRBD1. Germline V lookup: CDR1 MDHEN, CDR2 SYDVKM. The CDR3 is 15 residues long. V gave up 5 bases and J gave up 7 bases; unmatched junction bases: 13. The CDR3 region is CASSTGTADGGGYTF. The DNA of the CDR3 is TGTGCCAGCAGTACCGGGACAGCCGACGGCGGTGGCTACACCTTC.

This clone rates as medium-sized. The chain joins TRBV7-9 to TRBJ2-7, with TRBD1 identical over 9 bases. The CDR3 is 17 amino acids. Looked up from germline, CDR1 is SEHNR and CDR2 is FQNEAQ (reference sequence). The junction had 13 bases not matched to a gene; V was cut back by 4 bases and J by 3 bases. In DNA form, the CDR3 reads TGTGCCAGCAGCTCCCATTGGAGAGACAGGGGGGACTACGAGCAGTACTTC. This codes for CASSSHWRDRGDYEQYF.

The V and J genes are TRBV5-1 and TRBJ1-1, with a weak D call TRBD1 (5 bases). This CDR3 region has 14 residues. From germline, CDR1 is SGHRS and CDR2 YFSETQ. Trimming pared 1 base from V and 4 bases from J, leaving 11 bases between. CDR3 sequence reads: CASSLFGGGTEAFF. The DNA of the CDR3 is TGCGCCAGCAGCTTGTTCGGGGGAGGCACTGAAGCTTTCTTT.

The chain recombines TRBV7-3 with TRBJ1-6, with 8 bases lining up with TRBD1. There are 15 residues in the CDR3. The J segment lost 6 bases and the V segment lost 2 bases, leaving 3 bases of the junction unmatched. Germline CDR1 SGHTA, CDR2 FQGTGA. The CDR3 protein is CASSLQGALNSPLHF. Here the CDR3 DNA reads TGTGCCAGCAGCTTACAGGGGGCTCTTAATTCACCCCTCCACTTT.

The chain has TRBV7-8 and TRBJ2-7, with TRBD1 matching over 10 bases. The trim removed 2 bases at V and 13 bases at J, leaving 8 bases unmatched. CDR3 size: 13 residues. Looked up from germline, CDR1 is SGHVS and CDR2 is FQNEAQ. CDR3 coding DNA: TGTGCCAGCAGCTTAACTTCGACAGGGGGCCCTTACTTC. Residues: CASSLTSTGGPYF.

The chain has TRBV6-6 and TRBJ2-1; TRBD1 is a possible D gene (7 bases). The CDR3 covers 16 residues. V dropped 1 base and J dropped 5 bases, with 15 bases sitting between them. CDR1 and CDR2 (germline): MNHNY, SVGAGI (reference sequence). This chain's CDR3 is CASSYFGQGGNNEQFF. The CDR3 region has the DNA TGTGCCAGCAGTTACTTTGGCCAGGGGGGAAACAATGAGCAGTTCTTC.

The chain links TRBV10-3 to TRBJ2-6; 12 bases match TRBD1. Germline values: CDR1 ENHRY, CDR2 SYGVKD. The CDR3 consists of 19 residues. The ends lost 6 bases at V and 3 bases at J; junction bases unmatched: 12. Here the CDR3 DNA reads TGTGCCATCAGCGCAAGTGGGGGGACAGGGGGCTTTGGGGCCAACGTCCTGACTTTC. It encodes CAISASGGTGGFGANVLTF.

This sequence joins TRBV7-2 and TRBJ1-2; the D is unclear. V was pared by 5 bases and J by 5 bases, with 15 bases between. The CDR3 runs 14 residues. The germline V gene encodes CDR1 SGHTA and CDR2 FQGNSA. The CDR3: CASSPGSGGYGYTF. Here the CDR3 DNA reads TGTGCCAGCAGCCCCGGTTCCGGCGGGTATGGCTACACCTTC.

A remark on this clone: The conserved phenylalanine or tryptophan is not found at the CDR3 terminus, so this likely reflects a read error. The chain carries TRBV5-1 and TRBJ1-2, with 11 bases lining up with TRBD1. This CDR3 contains 15 residues. V was pared by 0 bases and J by 8 bases, with 6 bases of the junction left unmatched. Germline V gene lookup returns CDR1 SGHRS and CDR2 YFSETQ. CDR3 in amino acids: CASSLVGQGARGYTL. In DNA, the CDR3 is TGCGCCAGCAGCTTGGTTGGACAGGGGGCGCGGGGCTACACCCTC.

This rearrangement joins TRBV2 to TRBJ1-1; 7 nucleotides match TRBD1. Trimming took 3 bases from V and 5 from J; bases not matched to a gene: 9. This CDR3 has 15 residues. CDR1 and CDR2 from the germline V gene are SNHLY and FYNNEI. CDR3: CASSDRRGRWTEAFF. The DNA for the CDR3 is TGTGCCAGCAGTGATCGGAGGGGGCGATGGACTGAAGCTTTCTTT.

The V gene is TRBV10-3, the J gene TRBJ2-5; 7 nucleotides align to TRBD1. CDR3 length: 14 amino acids. Germline V gives CDR1 ENHRY, CDR2 SYGVKD. V was clipped by 5 bases and J by 3 bases; unmatched bases: 6. The DNA of the CDR3 is TGTGCCATCAGTCTCGCCGGACAGGAAGAGACCCAGTACTTC. Encoded protein: CAISLAGQEETQYF.

The chain has TRBV5-8 and TRBJ1-6; D not resolved. The CDR3 length is 16 residues. Germline CDR1 is SGHTS and CDR2 is YDEGEE. Trimming took off 6 bases at V and 0 bases at J, with 13 bases between the two ends. The CDR3 loop is CASTSRVRSYNSPLHF. The CDR3 DNA sequence: TGTGCCAGCACGTCTCGGGTCCGCTCCTATAATTCACCCCTCCACTTT.

This rearrangement joins TRBV15 to TRBJ1-4; D is possibly TRBD1 (5 bases). The CDR3 extends over 13 amino acids. Germline values: CDR1 LNHNV, CDR2 YYDKDF (reference sequence). The germline V and J ends were trimmed by 6 bases and 7 bases, with 12 bases remaining between them. The CDR3 is CATSGGVREKLFF. CDR3 nucleotide sequence: TGTGCCACCAGTGGAGGGGTTCGTGAAAAACTGTTTTTT. Using reference TRBV15 and TRBJ1-4 for the parts outside the CDR3, the full variable domain is DAMVIQNPRYQVTQFGKPVTLSCSQTLNHNVMYWYQQKSSQAPKLLFHYYDKDFNNEADTPDNFQSRRPNTSFCFLDIRSPGLGDTAMYLCATSGGVREKLFFGSGTQLSVL.

The chain links TRBV18 to TRBJ2-7, with D possibly matching TRBD1 (6 bases). The germline V and J ends were trimmed by 3 bases and 0 bases, with 12 bases remaining between them. Germline values: CDR1 KGHSH, CDR2 LQKENI. The CDR3 consists of 15 residues. The CDR3 nucleotides read TGTGCCAGCTCACCGCGAACGACAGGCTCCTACGAGCAGTACTTC. Its protein is CASSPRTTGSYEQYF.

This clone was detected a few times. V and J are TRBV30 and TRBJ2-5; 13 positions match TRBD2. CDR1 and CDR2 (germline): GTSNPN, SVGIG (reference sequence). J lost 5 bases, V lost 2 bases, and 5 bases had no gene match. The CDR3 has 15 amino acids. CDR3 sequence reads: CAWSWTSGGGETQYF. CDR3 coding DNA: TGTGCCTGGAGTTGGACTAGCGGGGGAGGGGAGACCCAGTACTTC.

This chain joins TRBV4-3 and TRBJ2-1, with 9 bases lining up with TRBD2. The CDR3 totals 19 residues. With V trimmed by 1 base and J by 10 bases, 20 bases remained unmatched. The V gene's germline CDR1 is LGHNA and CDR2 YSLEER. Written as DNA, the CDR3 is TGCGCCAGCAGCCAAGGGGTCAAATGGAGGCGGGAGGGAAATGTAGAGCAGTTCTTC. It is translated as CASSQGVKWRREGNVEQFF.

The chain links TRBV18 to TRBJ2-5; D gene unclear. From germline, CDR1 is KGHSH and CDR2 LQKENI. The CDR3 is 13 amino acids. Trimming shortened V by 6 bases and J by 3 bases, and 11 bases separated the two germline ends. CDR3 region: CASSSDNEETQYF. CDR3 nucleotide sequence: TGTGCCAGCTCCTCAGACAACGAAGAGACCCAGTACTTC.

In its sample, this clone was seen a few times. V and J are TRBV18 and TRBJ1-4; D not certain. The CDR3 runs to 16 residues. The germline V and J ends were trimmed by 2 bases and 0 bases, with 10 bases remaining between them. The V gene's germline CDR1 is KGHSH and CDR2 LQKENI. The CDR3 coding sequence is TGTGCCAGCTCACCAGGATCGGGTCCAACTAATGAAAAACTGTTTTTT. Protein sequence: CASSPGSGPTNEKLFF.

This chain joins TRBV4-1 and TRBJ1-2, with 7 bases that match TRBD1. Germline CDR1 reads MGHRA; CDR2 reads YSYEKL. The CDR3 covers 14 residues. Unmatched junction bases numbered 10, after V lost 6 bases and J lost 6 bases. The CDR3 loop is CASRRGGAGDGYTF. Written as DNA, the CDR3 is TGCGCCAGCAGAAGAGGGGGCGCAGGGGATGGCTACACCTTC.